These 20 T cell receptor beta chains came from one sample sequenced in a study of cytomegalovirus exposure and HLA in healthy donors. PCR employed 60 Vbeta and 13 Jbeta primers. This table comes from immunoSEQ multiplex PCR, and its TCRdb copy is limited to in-frame clones, with some not included. The sample has 180,000 or so clones, 70% to 80% seen once. The sample comprised PBMCs. All receptors come from a man younger than 35 in good health and CMV-seronegative.

This clone was picked up a small number of times. This chain joins TRBV28 and TRBJ1-2; D is undetermined. Germline values: CDR1 MDHEN, CDR2 SYDVKM. The V gene lost 8 bases and the J gene lost 11 bases, with 12 bases spanning the gap. There are 10 residues in the CDR3. CDR3 in DNA: TGTGCCAGCTCCGGGGAAAAATACACCTTC. Translated: CASSGEKYTF.

This chain uses TRBV27 with TRBJ1-5; the match to TRBD1 covers 8 bases. CDR1 MNHEY and CDR2 SMNVEV come from the germline V gene (reference sequence). This CDR3 contains 17 residues. V gave up 4 bases and J gave up 7 bases; unmatched junction bases: 15. The chain's CDR3 is CASSSLGTGLGGQPQHF. In DNA, the CDR3 is TGTGCCAGCAGTTCCCTAGGGACAGGCCTTGGAGGACAGCCCCAGCATTTT.

Here the CDR3 reads CASSLSPDRDQPQHF. CDR3 bases: TGTGCCAGCAGCTTATCGCCGGACAGGGATCAGCCCCAGCATTTT. The chain has TRBV7-8 and TRBJ1-5; 8 positions agree with TRBD1. Per the germline V gene, CDR1 is SGHVS and CDR2 is FQNEAQ. With V trimmed by 2 bases and J by 5 bases, 5 bases remained unmatched. The CDR3 contains 15 residues.

The rearrangement joins TRBV5-1 to TRBJ1-4; a possible D gene is TRBD1 (5 bases). Germline CDR1 SGHRS, CDR2 YFSETQ. The length of the CDR3 is 14 residues. V shed 4 bases and J shed 5 bases, with 12 bases lying between them. The CDR3 loop is CASSQTVGNEKLFF. Written as DNA, the CDR3 is TGCGCCAGCAGCCAGACAGTTGGGAATGAAAAACTGTTTTTT.

This clone came up once. The CDR3 spells CASSMGQGSNTEAFF. The CDR3 region has the DNA TGTGCCAGTAGTATGGGCCAGGGGTCGAACACTGAAGCTTTCTTT. The V and J genes are TRBV19 and TRBJ1-1; D might be TRBD1 (6 bases). Trimming took 3 bases from V and 1 from J, leaving 12 bases between them. This CDR3 has 15 amino acids. Germline loops: CDR1 LNHDA, CDR2 SQIVND (reference sequence).

The chain recombines TRBV2 with TRBJ2-7; D gene uncertain. CDR1 and CDR2 (germline): SNHLY, FYNNEI. The CDR3 consists of 11 residues. Trimming removed 4 bases at V and 2 bases at J, with 3 bases between. DNA of the CDR3: TGTGCCAGCAGTGCAACCTACGAGCAGTACTTC. Encoded protein: CASSATYEQYF.

The chain joins TRBV19 to TRBJ2-3, with D perhaps matching TRBD2 (6 bases). CDR1 is LNHDA and CDR2 is SQIVND in the germline V gene (reference sequence). V dropped 10 bases and J dropped 0 bases, with 14 bases sitting between them. This CDR3 spans 14 amino acids. The CDR3 here is CATRGTRSTDTQYF. CDR3 DNA sequence: TGTGCCACCCGGGGGACGAGGAGCACAGATACGCAGTATTTT.

This chain links TRBV7-2 with TRBJ2-3; 7 positions match TRBD1. Looked up from germline, CDR1 is SGHTA and CDR2 is FQGNSA. CDR3 length: 14 amino acids. The J segment lost 8 bases and the V segment lost 1 base, leaving 6 bases of the junction unmatched. This chain's CDR3 is CASSLGGGRVTQYF. In nucleotides, the CDR3 is TGTGCCAGCAGCTTAGGAGGGGGCAGAGTTACGCAGTATTTT. The whole variable domain, filled in from reference TRBV7-2 and TRBJ2-3, reads GAGVSQSPSNKVTEKGKDVELRCDPISGHTALYWYRQSLGQGLEFLIYFQGNSAPDKSGLPSDRFSAERTGGSVSTLTIQRTQQEDSAVYLCASSLGGGRVTQYFGPGTRLTVL.

The chain carries TRBV9 and TRBJ2-1, with 7 bases fitting TRBD2. Germline CDR1 is SGDLS and CDR2 is YYNGEE. V was pared by 4 bases and J by 3 bases, with 10 bases of the junction left unmatched. The CDR3 consists of 16 residues. CDR3 nucleotides: TGTGCCAGCAGCCCGCGGACTAGTCGTGGCTACAATGAGCAGTTCTTC. Amino acids: CASSPRTSRGYNEQFF.

The rearrangement joins TRBV9 to TRBJ2-2; a weak D match, TRBD2 (6 bases). Germline loops: CDR1 SGDLS, CDR2 YYNGEE. V shed 6 bases and J shed 5 bases, with 11 bases lying between them. The CDR3 totals 13 residues. This CDR3 is CASTAGITGELFF. The CDR3 DNA reads TGTGCCAGCACCGCGGGGATTACCGGGGAGCTGTTTTTT.

This chain connects TRBV29-1 to TRBJ2-7, with TRBD1 matching over 7 bases. CDR1 and CDR2 from the germline V gene are SQVTM and ANQGSEA. CDR3 length equals 12 residues. V shed 4 bases, J shed 2 bases, and the junction held 2 bases outside the gene matches. For the CDR3, the DNA is TGCAGCGTTGTGGGACAGCCCTACGAGCAGTACTTC. This sequence encodes CSVVGQPYEQYF.

This clone was detected only a few times. The chain recombines TRBV29-1 with TRBJ1-2; 8 nucleotides agree with TRBD1. Germline trimming cut 5 bases from V and 2 bases from J; bases unmatched to any gene: 4. This CDR3 spans 13 amino acids. Germline V gene sequence: CDR1 SQVTM, CDR2 ANQGSEA. CDR3 DNA: TGCAGCGTTCAGGACAGGGCAAACTATGGCTACACCTTC. This gives the protein CSVQDRANYGYTF.

The J gene is TRBJ2-5, the V gene TRBV5-6; 11 nucleotides align to TRBD2. After removal of 3 bases from V and 5 bases from J, the junction contained 9 bases not matched to a gene. This CDR3 has 16 amino acids. Germline V gives CDR1 SGHDT, CDR2 YYEEEE. CDR3 DNA sequence: TGTGCCAGCAGCTCCGCCGGGACTAGCGGAGGGGAGACCCAGTACTTC. Translated: CASSSAGTSGGETQYF.

The chain uses TRBV7-2 and TRBJ1-2; no clear D. Germline V gene lookup returns CDR1 SGHTA and CDR2 FQGNSA. Trimming left V 5 bases short and J 8 bases short, with 21 bases between. The CDR3 loop spans 15 amino acids. CDR3 nucleotide sequence: TGTGCCAGCAGCCCGAGGGAGGGTTCGATCTTAGGCTACACCTTC. Protein product: CASSPREGSILGYTF.

This clone was found a few times. J is TRBJ1-1 and V is TRBV19, with TRBD1 matching over 10 bases. V lost 5 bases to trimming and J lost 4 bases; unmatched junction nucleotides: 10. The CDR3 sequence is 16 residues long. Germline V gene sequence: CDR1 LNHDA, CDR2 SQIVND (reference sequence). The CDR3 DNA is TGTGCCAGTAGTCTCGGGACAGGGGCATCCCTCACTGAAGCTTTCTTT. It encodes CASSLGTGASLTEAFF.

J is TRBJ2-4 and V is TRBV4-1; D is possibly TRBD1 (6 bases). The germline gives CDR1 MGHRA, CDR2 YSYEKL. V lost 1 base, J lost 5 bases, and 9 bases lay in between. The CDR3 is 14 amino acids. The CDR3 coding sequence is TGCGCCAGCAGCCAAGGACAGGTAGAAAACATTCAGTACTTC. This sequence encodes CASSQGQVENIQYF.

The chain is built from TRBV18 and TRBJ2-1; TRBD2 matches at 8 bases. The CDR3 sequence is 13 residues long. Germline loops: CDR1 KGHSH, CDR2 LQKENI. V trimming: 5 bases; J trimming: 6 bases; junction bases outside the gene matches: 3. CDR3: CASSVTSVNEQFF. The CDR3 nucleotides read TGTGCCAGCTCAGTGACTAGCGTCAATGAGCAGTTCTTC. Combining the CDR3 with reference TRBV18 and TRBJ2-1 gives the whole variable domain NAGVMQNPRHLVRRRGQEARLRCSPMKGHSHVYWYRQLPEEGLKFMVYLQKENIIDESGMPKERFSAEFPKEGPSILRIQQVVRGDSAAYFCASSVTSVNEQFFGPGTRLTVL.

This clone was seen a few times. This chain joins TRBV25-1 and TRBJ2-1; TRBD2 matches at 8 bases. This CDR3 comprises 14 residues. The germline V gene has CDR1 MGHDK and CDR2 SYGVNS. Losses at the gene ends were 3 bases for V and 15 bases for J; bases not matched to a gene: 13. CDR3 nucleotides: TGTGCCAGCAGTGAGCGAGAGTTTGGCGGGAGGCCGTTCTTC. Translating it yields CASSEREFGGRPFF.

The rearrangement links TRBV11-3 to TRBJ2-5; 7 positions match TRBD2. The CDR3 has 15 residues. J gave up 5 bases and V 2 bases, and 8 bases lay outside the gene matches. Looked up from germline, CDR1 is SGHNT and CDR2 is YENEEA. CDR3 in amino acids: CASSLSLAEGETQYF. The CDR3 DNA is TGTGCCAGCAGCTTATCCCTAGCGGAGGGGGAGACCCAGTACTTC.

V and J are TRBV18 and TRBJ1-5; D uncertain. The CDR3 sequence is 12 residues long. CDR1 is KGHSH, CDR2 LQKENI, per germline. Trimming removed 6 bases from V and 1 base from J, with 4 bases in between. The CDR3 loop reads CASSVSNQPQHF. DNA for the CDR3: TGTGCCAGCTCCGTCAGCAATCAGCCCCAGCATTTT.